The 8 T cell receptor beta chains given below trace back to one sample, sequenced in a study of T cells after yellow fever vaccination. Using its own MiXCR run on the 5' RACE reads, TCRdb lists one record per CDR3 protein. This table has some 390,000 distinct CDR3 sequences, 6% to 8% appearing once. The material sequenced was PBMCs, taken 5 days after the yellow fever booster vaccination. Receptors were obtained from a man aged 25 to 40 who received the YFV17D yellow fever vaccine.

Many counts were recorded for this clonotype. V is TRBV4-2 and J is TRBJ2-2; 8 bases agree with TRBD1. The germline V gene encodes CDR1 LGHNA and CDR2 YNFKEQ. With 2 bases clipped from V and 3 bases from J, the junction kept 5 bases outside the gene matches. The length of the CDR3 is 16 residues. The CDR3 region has the DNA TGTGCCAGCAGCCAATGGGGGACAGGCGACACCGGGGAGCTGTTTTTT. This encodes CASSQWGTGDTGELFF.

There are a few counts of this clonotype. The rearrangement uses TRBV28 and TRBJ2-1, with TRBD1 as a possible D gene (6 bases). CDR1 and CDR2 from the germline V gene are MDHEN and SYDVKM. The length of the CDR3 is 14 residues. With 7 bases removed from V and 5 bases from J, the gap between germline ends came to 15 bases. DNA of the CDR3: TGTGCCAGCATGCAGGGGAACCGTAACAATGAGCAGTTCTTC. Its protein is CASMQGNRNNEQFF.

This clonotype was found many times. The rearrangement uses TRBV6-5 and TRBJ2-1, with D tentatively TRBD1 or TRBD2 (5 bases each). The germline gives CDR1 MNHEY, CDR2 SVGAGI. V gave up 0 bases and J gave up 4 bases, with 7 bases separating them. The CDR3 totals 14 residues. In DNA form, the CDR3 reads TGTGCCAGCAGTTACTCGGGACCGTACAATGAGCAGTTCTTC. Amino acid sequence: CASSYSGPYNEQFF.

A few counts support this clonotype. The genes are TRBV25-1 and TRBJ1-2; 7 bases line up with TRBD1. This CDR3 is built from 16 residues. The V gene's germline CDR1 is MGHDK and CDR2 SYGVNS. V was pared by 1 base and J by 4 bases, with 9 bases of the junction left unmatched. CDR3 amino acids: CASSELGAGTVYGYTF. DNA of the CDR3: TGTGCCAGCAGTGAATTGGGGGCAGGGACAGTCTATGGCTACACCTTC.

This clonotype was counted many times. This chain connects TRBV4-3 to TRBJ1-2; TRBD1 might be the D (5 bases). Trimming removed 5 bases at V and 6 bases at J, with 13 bases between. Germline CDR1 and CDR2: LGHNA and YSLEER. The CDR3 consists of 13 residues. CDR3 protein: CASSNVAGHGYTF. CDR3 DNA sequence: TGCGCCAGCAGCAACGTGGCGGGGCATGGCTACACCTTC.

This clonotype was observed a handful of times. This chain connects TRBV28 to TRBJ2-1; D is uncertain. The germline V gene encodes CDR1 MDHEN and CDR2 SYDVKM. This CDR3 is built from 15 residues. Trimming removed 3 bases from V and 3 bases from J, with 12 bases in between. The CDR3 bases are TGTGCCAGCAGTTTGGGTGGTAACCTCTACAATGAGCAGTTCTTC. The encoded protein is CASSLGGNLYNEQFF.

This clonotype was counted only a few times. The rearrangement joins TRBV10-2 to TRBJ2-1; D is possibly TRBD1 or TRBD2 (5 bases each). The V and J ends lost 6 bases and 6 bases respectively, with 15 bases between them. Germline CDR1 reads WSHSY; CDR2 reads SAAADI. This CDR3 spans 14 amino acids. In nucleotides, the CDR3 is TGCGCCAGCAGCGACTATCGGGACCGCAATGAGCAGTTCTTC. Encoded protein: CASSDYRDRNEQFF.

The chain employs TRBV27 and TRBJ1-6; D is unclear. Germline V gene lookup returns CDR1 MNHEY and CDR2 SMNVEV (reference sequence). This CDR3 spans 14 amino acids. Trimming removed 6 bases at V and 8 bases at J, with 14 bases between. The DNA of the CDR3 is TGTGCCAGCAGCGGGCTACTCAGCCATTCACCCCTCCACTTT. It encodes CASSGLLSHSPLHF.